This T cell receptor beta chain was sequenced for a study of T cell responses to AZD1222 COVID-19 vaccine. Study-level findings and limits: Rises in breadth and depth of Spike-specific TCRs came after two AZD1222 doses. White British ancestry dominated among donors, who included more females, and clonal diversity was possibly underestimated. Sampled repertoires all dated from after the peak T cell response.

V dropped 5 bases and J dropped 12 bases, with 14 bases sitting between them. CDR3 length: 13 residues. The germline V gene has CDR1 LNHDA and CDR2 SQIVND (reference sequence). Profiling relied on immunoSEQ multiplex PCR, and the TCRdb table lists in-frame clones only, not all of them. The table lists around 67,000 clones, 80% to 90% of them singletons. Concerning this clone itself: Antigen unknown.

The chain joins TRBV19 to TRBJ1-6; possibly TRBD1 for D (6 bases). The clonotype originates from an adult in good health. Sequences were derived from peripheral blood, sampled on day 0 of AZD1222 vaccination. CDR3 sequence: CASSLDSLLPLHF. The CDR3 coding sequence is TGTGCCAGTAGTCTGGACAGCCTATTACCCCTCCACTTT. Full variable domain (rest looked up from reference TRBV19 and TRBJ1-6): DGGITQSPKYLFRKEGQNVTLSCEQNLNHDAMYWYRQDPGQGLRLIYYSQIVNDFQKGDIAEGYSVSREKKESFPLTVTSAQKNPTAFYLCASSLDSLLPLHFGNGTRLTVT.